This T cell receptor (beta chain) came from a study of shared clonotypes between healthy human individuals. Study-level findings and limits: Four donors shared approximately 5% of their naive CD4 clonotypes.

Assay used: immunoSEQ multiplex PCR; TCRdb lists only in-frame clones, some missing. In the table there are roughly 2,300,000 clones, around 92% of which are singletons. Germline CDR1 and CDR2: MNHGY and SAAAGT. The length of the CDR3 is 15 residues. V was shortened by 4 bases and J by 1 base, with 14 bases between the two germline ends. Recent vaccinations or acute infections were absent in the healthy HIV-negative adult donors. Concerning this clone: Its antigen is currently unknown.

The clonotype comes from a man younger than 35 in good health. Some clones in this sample may be carry-over from other donors' samples. Sequenced sample: naive CD4+ T cells from PBMCs. Noted subset: CD45RA+ positively selected. This chain joins TRBV6-8 and TRBJ2-7, with D perhaps TRBD1 or TRBD2 (5 bases each). In DNA form, the CDR3 reads TGTGCCAGCAGTTTTGGGACCGAGCCATCCTACGAGCAGTACTTC. Its translation is CASSFGTEPSYEQYF.